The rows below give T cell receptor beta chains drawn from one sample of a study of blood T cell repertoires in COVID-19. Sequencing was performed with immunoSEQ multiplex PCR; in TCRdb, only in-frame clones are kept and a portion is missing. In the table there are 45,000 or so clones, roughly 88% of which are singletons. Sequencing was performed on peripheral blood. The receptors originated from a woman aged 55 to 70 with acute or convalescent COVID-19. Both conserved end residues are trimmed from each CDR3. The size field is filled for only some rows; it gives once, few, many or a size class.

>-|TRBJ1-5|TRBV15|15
ATSRDRAQSGNQPQH
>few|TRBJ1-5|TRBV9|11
ASSVDGNQPQH
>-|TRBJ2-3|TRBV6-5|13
ASTTQGAGADTQY
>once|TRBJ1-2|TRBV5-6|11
ASSLDTGGQYT
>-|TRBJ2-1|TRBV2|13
ASSGRLAGGNEQF
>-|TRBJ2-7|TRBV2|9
ASSLSYEQY
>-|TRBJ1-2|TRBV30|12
ACYRPGIHYGYT
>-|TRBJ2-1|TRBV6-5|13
ASDAGPSSYNEQF
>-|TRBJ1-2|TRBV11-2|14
ASRFDRTAINYGYT
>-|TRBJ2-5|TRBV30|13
AWRGLGTVGETQY
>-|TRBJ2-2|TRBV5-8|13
ASSRGTVNTGELF
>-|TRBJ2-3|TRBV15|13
ATSRDLTSTDTQY
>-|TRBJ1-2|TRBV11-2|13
ASSFGTGGGLGYT
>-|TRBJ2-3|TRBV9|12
ASSAEGVADTQY
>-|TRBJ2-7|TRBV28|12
ASSDRGGSYEQY
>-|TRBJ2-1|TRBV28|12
ASSQGTLYNEQF
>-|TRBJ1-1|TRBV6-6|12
ASRAGGTNTEAF
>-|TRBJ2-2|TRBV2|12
ASSRVRSTGELF
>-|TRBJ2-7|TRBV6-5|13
ASRRSAGRFDEQY
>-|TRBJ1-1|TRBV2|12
ASSSAGGGTEAF
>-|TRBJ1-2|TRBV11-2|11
ASSPDFNYGYT
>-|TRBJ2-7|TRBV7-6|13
ASSLTGTNSYEQY
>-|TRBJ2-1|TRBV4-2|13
ASSQASPPYNEQF
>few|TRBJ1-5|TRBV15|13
ATSESGQGGRNQH
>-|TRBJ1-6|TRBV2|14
ASSEGQRNRLSPLH
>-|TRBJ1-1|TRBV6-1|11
ASSEPGQAEAF
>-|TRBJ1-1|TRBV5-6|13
ASSPLDRLNTEAF
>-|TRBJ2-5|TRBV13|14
ASSPPDWGGQETQY
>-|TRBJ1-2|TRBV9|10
ASSQGPGQPY
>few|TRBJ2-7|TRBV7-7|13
ASSAPDSIPYEQY
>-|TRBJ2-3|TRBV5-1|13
ASSLGVAGGDTQY
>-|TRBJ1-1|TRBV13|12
ASSPTGLAFRAF
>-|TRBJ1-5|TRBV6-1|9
ASSTGGPQH
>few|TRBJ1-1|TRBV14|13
ASSQDRGMRTEAF
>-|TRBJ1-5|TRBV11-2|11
ASSPPGGETQH
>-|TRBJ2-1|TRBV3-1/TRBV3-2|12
ASVSGGSYNEQF
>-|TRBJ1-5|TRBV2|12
ASRRQGAAQPQH
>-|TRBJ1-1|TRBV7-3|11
ASSRDRATEAF
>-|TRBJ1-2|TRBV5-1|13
ASSLRGQGADGYT
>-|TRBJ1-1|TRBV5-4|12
ASSLASTRAEAF
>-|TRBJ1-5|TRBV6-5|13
ASKQGGRSNQPQH
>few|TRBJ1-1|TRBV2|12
ASTEGHLNTEAF
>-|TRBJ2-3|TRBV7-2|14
ASSPTRGGGTDTQY
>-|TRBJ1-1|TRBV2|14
ASSEAPTGGVTEAF
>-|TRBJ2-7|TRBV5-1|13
ASSRDRAPGDEQY
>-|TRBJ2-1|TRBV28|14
ASSSPSAGARGEQF
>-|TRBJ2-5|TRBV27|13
ASSHGTSGKETQY
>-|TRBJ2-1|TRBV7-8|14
ASSLAGGSQGNEQF
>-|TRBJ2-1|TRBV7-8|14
ASSLVEAGGYNEQF